This note documents a single T cell receptor (beta chain) sequence. The sample comes from a study of shared clonotypes between healthy human individuals. The CDR3 totals 17 residues. Trimming took 0 bases from V and 1 from J; bases not matched to a gene: 5. Per the germline V gene, CDR1 is MGHRA and CDR2 is YSYEKL. TCRdb's copy holds only in-frame clones and misses some; the assay was immunoSEQ multiplex PCR. The sample comprises roughly 1,800,000 clones, 85% to 95% of which are singletons, and more than 0.9% rests with the top ten. The naive CD8 fraction comprised CD45RO-negative cells positively selected for CCR7 and excluded terminally differentiated effector memory CD45RA+ cells.

The source of this sequence is a man aged 18 to 35 in good health. Input material: naive CD8+ T cells sorted from blood. This chain links TRBV4-1 with TRBJ2-3; the match to TRBD2 covers 9 bases. CDR3 bases: TGCGCCAGCAGCCAAGAACAGCGGGAGGACGGCACAGATACGCAGTATTTT. It encodes CASSQEQREDGTDTQYF.